These T cell receptor beta chains were read from a single sample in a study of control samples from healthy donors and cancer patients. The data were produced by immunoSEQ multiplex PCR, yet TCRdb's version contains in-frame clones alone and is incomplete. The sample lists fewer than 200,000 clones, around 94% occurring once. Sequencing input: PBMCs. The receptors originated from a man aged 55 to 70 with colorectal cancer. CDR3s include the opening cysteine and the closing phenylalanine or tryptophan. A D gene is named only where the DNA matches it firmly. Size is stated for part of the rows, as once, few or many counts, or as a class when the clone is expanded.

len,v_gene,d_gene,j_gene,abundance,CDR3nt,CDR3aa
15,TRBV3-1/TRBV3-2,TRBD1,TRBJ1-5,-,TGTGCCAGCAGCCCAGCGGGACAGGGGGCCCAGCCCCAGCATTTT,CASSPAGQGAQPQHF
15,TRBV19,-,TRBJ2-2,-,TGTGCCAGTAGTATACAGCTTGCTTACACCGGGGAGCTGTTTTTT,CASSIQLAYTGELFF
14,TRBV11-2,-,TRBJ2-3,-,TGTGCCAGCAGCTTAGGGACAGGCACAGATACGCAGTATTTT,CASSLGTGTDTQYF
14,TRBV6-5,-,TRBJ1-1,-,TGTGCCAGCAGCCCCAGGGACTGGGATTTTTCGTTATTCTTT,CASSPRDWDFSLFF
10,TRBV30,-,TRBJ2-1,-,TGTGCCTGGAGCAGTCATGAGCAGTTCTTC,CAWSSHEQFF
12,TRBV19,-,TRBJ1-1,-,TGTGCCAGTGGGGCAGGGGACACTGAAGCTTTCTTT,CASGAGDTEAFF
14,TRBV5-1,TRBD1,TRBJ2-3,-,TGCGCCAGCAGCCTGGGACAGTTGACAGATACGCAGTATTTT,CASSLGQLTDTQYF
16,TRBV5-4,TRBD1,TRBJ1-2,-,TGTGCCAGCAGCCCAAACACAGGGGGCGCGGTATCGGGCTACACCTTC,CASSPNTGGAVSGYTF
15,TRBV19,-,TRBJ1-6,-,TGTGCCAGTCCCTTCGACAGCCCCTATAATTCACCCCTCCACTTT,CASPFDSPYNSPLHF
15,TRBV5-1,TRBD1,TRBJ2-3,-,TGCGCCAGCAGCTTGGGACAGGGCCGCACAGATACGCAGTATTTT,CASSLGQGRTDTQYF
12,TRBV3-1/TRBV3-2,-,TRBJ1-5,-,TGTGCCAGCAGCTCCACCAATCAGCCCCAGCATTTT,CASSSTNQPQHF
13,TRBV12-3/TRBV12-4,-,TRBJ1-4,-,TGTGCCAGCAGTTTAACCAGCGATGAAAAACTGTTTTTT,CASSLTSDEKLFF
16,TRBV10-3,TRBD2,TRBJ2-1,-,TGTGCCATCAGTGAGTCAAGCGGGGTGCTCTACAATGAGCAGTTCTTC,CAISESSGVLYNEQFF
14,TRBV29-1,-,TRBJ2-3,-,TGCAGCGTTGAAGGGGGGCGCAGCACAGATACGCAGTATTTT,CSVEGGRSTDTQYF
16,TRBV7-8,-,TRBJ1-3,-,TGTGCCAGCAGCTTAGAGGGCAGGGTCTCTGGAAACACCATATATTTT,CASSLEGRVSGNTIYF
15,TRBV28,TRBD1,TRBJ1-4,-,TGTGCCAGCAGTTACAGGACAGGGTTCGGTGAAAAACTGTTTTTT,CASSYRTGFGEKLFF
14,TRBV14,-,TRBJ1-4,-,TGTGCCAGCAGCCCGAGAACCTTAGCAGAAAAACTGTTTTTT,CASSPRTLAEKLFF
16,TRBV4-1,TRBD1,TRBJ2-3,-,TGCGCCAGCAGCCAAGATACGGGACAGGGGGCAGATACGCAGTATTTT,CASSQDTGQGADTQYF
14,TRBV19,-,TRBJ1-2,-,TGTGCCTCCAAGGGGGGCACTCCTAACTATGGCTACACCTTC,CASKGGTPNYGYTF
15,TRBV3-1/TRBV3-2,-,TRBJ2-1,-,TGTGCCAGCAGCCAAGATCAATGGGAGGGGGCGCCACAGTTCTTC,CASSQDQWEGAPQFF
15,TRBV6-2/TRBV6-3,-,TRBJ1-5,-,TGTGCCAGCAGTTACGGGGTCCTCAGCAATCAGCCCCAGCATTTT,CASSYGVLSNQPQHF
13,TRBV10-3,-,TRBJ2-3,-,TGTGCCATCGGGGGACGGGGTCAAGATACGCAGTATTTT,CAIGGRGQDTQYF
16,TRBV6-4,TRBD2,TRBJ2-4,-,TGTGCCAGCATAAAGGGGCGGGAGGCAGCCAAAAACATTCAGTACTTC,CASIKGREAAKNIQYF
16,TRBV3-1/TRBV3-2,-,TRBJ1-6,-,TGTGCCAGCAGCCAAGGATCAGTAGGACCTTATTCACCCCTCCACTTT,CASSQGSVGPYSPLHF
13,TRBV19,-,TRBJ2-3,-,TGTGCCAGTAGTGAGTCGAGGGCCGATACGCAGTATTTT,CASSESRADTQYF
15,TRBV4-1,TRBD2,TRBJ2-1,-,TGCGCCAGCAGATCAGCGGGGATCGGAGACAATGAGCAGTTCTTC,CASRSAGIGDNEQFF
17,TRBV19,-,TRBJ1-1,-,TGTGCCAGTAGTATACGTCAGGGATCCAAAATGAACACTGAAGCTTTCTTT,CASSIRQGSKMNTEAFF
12,TRBV4-2,-,TRBJ2-7,-,TGTGCCAGCAAGGGGCAGACCTACGAGCAGTACTTC,CASKGQTYEQYF
12,TRBV2,-,TRBJ1-4,-,TGTGCCAGCAGTTGGACAGCTGAAAAACTGTTTTTT,CASSWTAEKLFF
15,TRBV18,-,TRBJ1-4,-,TGTGCCAGCTCAATCAGGGCCGCAACTAATGAAAAACTGTTTTTT,CASSIRAATNEKLFF
15,TRBV7-9,TRBD1,TRBJ2-5,once,TGTGCCAGCACCGGGACAGGGGGCCCCCAAGAGACCCAGTACTTC,CASTGTGGPQETQYF
14,TRBV3-1/TRBV3-2,TRBD2,TRBJ2-1,-,TGTGCCAGCAGCCCTCTAGCGGGGGCGGATGAGCAGTTCTTC,CASSPLAGADEQFF
13,TRBV19,TRBD1,TRBJ1-5,-,TGTGCCAGTAGATTGACAGGGACGCAGCCCCAGCATTTT,CASRLTGTQPQHF
16,TRBV7-2,-,TRBJ2-5,-,TGTGCCAGCAGCTTAGAGTCCAGCAGGCCCCAAGAGACCCAGTACTTC,CASSLESSRPQETQYF
13,TRBV6-5,-,TRBJ1-1,once,TGTGCCAGCAGGGCCGGGGGCGGCTATGAAGCTTTCTTT,CASRAGGGYEAFF
13,TRBV18,-,TRBJ2-7,-,TGTGCCAGCTCACCAAATAGTTTCCACGAGCAGTACTTC,CASSPNSFHEQYF
13,TRBV14,-,TRBJ2-5,-,TGTGCCAGCAGCCAGAGACATCAAGAGACCCAGTACTTC,CASSQRHQETQYF
17,TRBV5-1,TRBD1,TRBJ1-1,-,TGCGCCAGCAGCCTTAATCTCCCGGGACAGGGGCCACTCCGGGCTTTCTTT,CASSLNLPGQGPLRAFF
20,TRBV7-6,TRBD2,TRBJ2-2,-,TGTGCCAGCAGCACTAGGGGACTAGCGGGGGAGATAGCGAACACCGGGGAGCTGTTTTTT,CASSTRGLAGEIANTGELFF
12,TRBV2,TRBD1,TRBJ2-5,-,TGTGCCTCACAGGGGGCAGGGGAGACCCAGTACTTC,CASQGAGETQYF
13,TRBV5-1,-,TRBJ2-3,-,TGCGCCAGCAGCTTGGACAGGGCAGATACGCAGTATTTT,CASSLDRADTQYF
13,TRBV5-6,-,TRBJ1-3,-,TGTGCCAGCAGCTATGGGGTTGGAAACACCATATATTTT,CASSYGVGNTIYF
12,TRBV19,-,TRBJ1-2,-,TGTGCCAGTAGTATGAGGGAGGCTGGCTACACCTTC,CASSMREAGYTF